The 29 T cell receptor beta chains listed next were all sequenced from one sample in a study of T cells after yellow fever vaccination. TCRdb itself ran the 5' RACE reads through MiXCR, one entry per CDR3 protein. This table has 300,000 to 400,000 distinct CDR3 sequences, 6.2% appearing once. The material sequenced was PBMCs, taken 5 days after the yellow fever booster vaccination. These receptors all come from a man aged 30 to 45 who received the YFV17D yellow fever vaccine.

There are many counts of this clonotype. The rearrangement links TRBV20-1 to TRBJ2-3; TRBD2 agrees at 9 bases. CDR3 length equals 15 residues. CDR1 DFQATT and CDR2 SNEGSKA come from the germline V gene (reference sequence). Trimming cost V 0 bases and J 4 bases; bases outside gene matches: 5. The CDR3 DNA reads TGCAGTGCTAGAGATAGCGGGAGAGGTGCAGATACGCAGTATTTT. It translates to CSARDSGRGADTQYF.

This clonotype came up a few times. The chain has TRBV6-5 and TRBJ2-1; maybe TRBD2 (6 bases). Looked up from germline, CDR1 is MNHEY and CDR2 is SVGAGI. CDR3 length: 11 residues. V lost 6 bases to trimming and J lost 7 bases, with 7 bases between them. Here the CDR3 reads CASRGLNEQFF. CDR3 bases: TGTGCCAGCAGGGGACTGAATGAGCAGTTCTTC.

The V and J genes are TRBV19 and TRBJ2-1; D ambiguous. The germline V and J ends were trimmed by 6 bases and 1 base, with 7 bases remaining between them. Germline V gene lookup returns CDR1 LNHDA and CDR2 SQIVND (reference sequence). The CDR3 spans 13 residues. The CDR3 coding sequence is TGTGCCAGTAGCGCGTGGTCCTACAATGAGCAGTTCTTC. Amino acid sequence: CASSAWSYNEQFF.

This clonotype was observed many times. V gene TRBV5-1 combines with J gene TRBJ2-1; perhaps TRBD2 as D (5 bases). Trimming took 2 bases from V and 5 from J, leaving 8 bases between them. The length of the CDR3 is 13 residues. Germline V gene data show CDR1 as SGHRS and CDR2 as YFSETQ. CDR3 nucleotide sequence: TGCGCCAGCAGCTTCACGGGGAACAATGAGCAGTTCTTC. Amino acid sequence: CASSFTGNNEQFF.

J is TRBJ2-1 and V is TRBV10-1; D unclear. Per the germline V gene, CDR1 is WNHNN and CDR2 is SYGVQD (reference sequence). The CDR3 extends over 13 amino acids. Trimming pared 6 bases from V and 6 bases from J, leaving 12 bases between. The CDR3 nucleotides are TGCGCCAGCAGCCCGGACCTTACCAATGAGCAGTTCTTC. Translating gives CASSPDLTNEQFF.

J is TRBJ1-2 and V is TRBV5-1; 10 nucleotides line up with TRBD1. Germline V gene sequence: CDR1 SGHRS, CDR2 YFSETQ. V shed 4 bases, J shed 3 bases, and the junction held 6 bases outside the gene matches. The CDR3 covers 15 residues. The CDR3 nucleotides are TGCGCCAGCAGCCTTGACAGGGGGCTTGACTATGGCTACACCTTC. Its protein is CASSLDRGLDYGYTF.

This clonotype was observed a handful of times. The chain links TRBV10-3 to TRBJ2-2; tentative D call: TRBD2 (6 bases). Germline CDR1 reads ENHRY; CDR2 reads SYGVKD. This CDR3 contains 20 residues. Trimming stripped 3 bases from V and 1 base from J, with 24 bases between. The CDR3 sequence is CAISEGYSGASRGNTGELFF. CDR3 nucleotides: TGTGCCATCAGTGAAGGGTACTCGGGAGCGTCTAGAGGGAACACCGGGGAGCTGTTTTTT.

This clonotype was counted at least ten times. This sequence joins TRBV7-2 and TRBJ2-5, with 7 bases identical to TRBD2. J lost 5 bases, V lost 5 bases, and 8 bases had no gene match. CDR1 and CDR2 (germline): SGHTA, FQGNSA. This CDR3 comprises 14 residues. CDR3 residues: CASSRDYKTETQYF. As DNA, the CDR3 is TGTGCCAGCAGCCGGGACTACAAGACGGAGACCCAGTACTTC.

This clonotype has more than one count but fewer than ten. The J gene is TRBJ2-5, the V gene TRBV20-1, with 10 bases matching TRBD1. The CDR3 loop spans 15 amino acids. J was trimmed by 5 bases and V by 4 bases; bases with no gene match: 10. CDR1 is DFQATT and CDR2 is SNEGSKA in the germline V gene (reference sequence). The chain's CDR3 is CSAISGTGVGETQYF. The CDR3 DNA reads TGCAGTGCTATTTCCGGGACAGGGGTCGGGGAGACCCAGTACTTC.

This clonotype has at least ten counts. The rearrangement uses TRBV27 and TRBJ2-7, with 7 bases matching TRBD1. With 5 bases clipped from V and 3 bases from J, the junction kept 4 bases outside the gene matches. CDR3 length: 13 amino acids. Per germline, CDR1 MNHEY and CDR2 SMNVEV (reference sequence). The CDR3 region has the DNA TGTGCCAGCAGTAAGGGACAGAACTACGAGCAGTACTTC. This gives the protein CASSKGQNYEQYF.

The table lists this clonotype with a few counts. The V and J genes are TRBV15 and TRBJ2-5, with 9 bases lining up with TRBD2. V was pared by 4 bases and J by 3 bases, with 3 bases of the junction left unmatched. Germline CDR1 is LNHNV and CDR2 is YYDKDF (reference sequence). This CDR3 region has 14 residues. The CDR3 is CATSTRLAEETQYF. The CDR3 nucleotides are TGTGCCACCAGCACGCGACTAGCGGAAGAGACCCAGTACTTC.

In its sample, this clonotype was seen many times. The rearrangement links TRBV7-2 to TRBJ2-5; D is possibly TRBD1 or TRBD2 (5 bases each). V was pared by 1 base and J by 4 bases, with 10 bases between. In germline, CDR1 is SGHTA, CDR2 FQGNSA. The CDR3 covers 14 residues. CDR3 sequence reads: CASSLDSGRETQYF. In DNA, the CDR3 is TGTGCCAGCAGCTTAGACTCAGGGAGAGAGACCCAGTACTTC.

This clonotype was detected only a few times. The CDR3 DNA reads as TGTGCCAGCATGCTAGCGGGAGATGGAGTGGATACGCAGTATTTT. Its translation is CASMLAGDGVDTQYF. V usage is TRBV2 and J usage is TRBJ2-3; 10 bases align to TRBD2. The J segment lost 6 bases and the V segment lost 7 bases, leaving 10 bases of the junction unmatched. Germline-derived CDR1 and CDR2 are SNHLY and FYNNEI. The CDR3 is made up of 15 amino acids.

This clonotype was counted many times. The genes are TRBV12-3 or TRBV12-4 and TRBJ1-4; 8 nucleotides match TRBD1. The CDR3 length is 13 residues. V dropped 5 bases and J dropped 8; count of bases not matched to a gene: 4. This chain's CDR3 is CASSLGTGEKLFF. CDR3 coding DNA: TGTGCCAGCAGTCTCGGGACAGGCGAAAAACTGTTTTTT.

This clonotype occurred many times. The CDR3 region has the DNA TGTGCCAGCAGCCCTAGCGCCCTAGATATCTATGAGCAGTTCTTC. This encodes CASSPSALDIYEQFF. This chain connects TRBV7-6 to TRBJ2-1; D possibly corresponds to TRBD2 (6 bases). The CDR3 runs to 15 residues. Germline CDR1 reads SGHVS; CDR2 reads FNYEAQ. V lost 5 bases and J 8 bases, leaving 19 bases between the germline ends.

This clonotype was detected many times. The rearrangement joins TRBV20-1 to TRBJ2-3; D perhaps matches TRBD2 (7 bases). Germline lookup yields CDR1 DFQATT and CDR2 SNEGSKA (reference sequence). V lost 6 bases to trimming and J lost 3 bases, with 19 bases between them. The CDR3 extends over 15 amino acids. In nucleotides, the CDR3 is TGCAGTGCCCTCGTGGGAGGGGGAAGAACAGATACGCAGTATTTT. It yields the protein CSALVGGGRTDTQYF.

The sample holds a few counts of this clonotype. V is TRBV7-2 and J is TRBJ2-3; 13 bases match TRBD2. The CDR3 runs to 17 residues. Germline CDR1 reads SGHTA; CDR2 reads FQGNSA. V gave up 5 bases and J gave up 6 bases; unmatched junction bases: 11. This chain's CDR3 is CASSPGLAGRADDTQYF. The CDR3 DNA reads TGTGCCAGCAGCCCGGGACTAGCGGGACGGGCCGATGATACGCAGTATTTT.

Many counts were recorded for this clonotype. The gene calls are TRBV10-2 and TRBJ2-7, with 12 bases that match TRBD2. The CDR3 totals 16 residues. V lost 7 bases to trimming and J lost 1 base; unmatched junction nucleotides: 8. CDR1 is WSHSY and CDR2 is SAAADI in the germline V gene. The CDR3 region is CASTLGTSGFSYEQYF. The CDR3 DNA reads as TGCGCCAGCACGCTCGGGACTAGCGGGTTTTCCTACGAGCAGTACTTC.

This clonotype occurred many times. This chain links TRBV5-5 with TRBJ2-7; D is ambiguous. The CDR3 has 15 amino acids. Trimming removed 0 bases from V and 0 bases from J, with 10 bases in between. The germline V gene encodes CDR1 SGHKS and CDR2 YYEKEE (reference sequence). The CDR3, as DNA: TGTGCCAGCAGCTTGGTGCAGGACCCCTCCTACGAGCAGTACTTC. This gives the protein CASSLVQDPSYEQYF.

This clonotype was observed a handful of times. The chain links TRBV30 to TRBJ2-3; D unresolved. Germline CDR1 is GTSNPN and CDR2 is SVGIG (reference sequence). V gave up 5 bases and J gave up 1 base, with 7 bases separating them. The CDR3 spans 12 residues. CDR3 region: CAWEGGTDTQYF. CDR3 DNA sequence: TGTGCCTGGGAAGGCGGCACAGATACGCAGTATTTT. The full variable domain, completed using reference TRBV30 and TRBJ2-3, is SQTIHQWPATLVQPVGSPLSLECTVEGTSNPNLYWYRQAAGRGLQLLFYSVGIGQISSEVPQNLSASRPQDRQFILSSKKLLLSDSGFYLCAWEGGTDTQYFGPGTRLTVL.

This clonotype has at least ten counts. The DNA of the CDR3 is TGTGCCAGCAGTTACTGGGGCAGGGGGCTCGATGAGCAGTTCTTC. It translates to CASSYWGRGLDEQFF. J is TRBJ2-1 and V is TRBV6-5; 8 bases map to TRBD1. The CDR3 sequence is 15 residues long. The ends lost 1 base at V and 8 bases at J; junction bases unmatched: 7. Germline V CDR1 and CDR2: MNHEY, SVGAGI.

This clonotype has more than one count but fewer than ten. The rearrangement uses TRBV10-3 and TRBJ2-5; D not certain. Germline V lookup: CDR1 ENHRY, CDR2 SYGVKD. The V end lost 2 bases, the J end lost 5 bases, and 12 bases lay between the germline ends. This CDR3 spans 14 amino acids. The CDR3 protein is CAISEPTVRETQYF. The CDR3 DNA reads as TGTGCCATCAGTGAGCCGACCGTCCGGGAGACCCAGTACTTC.

This clonotype showed up just a few times. The chain couples TRBV11-2 to TRBJ2-3; TRBD1 matches at 8 bases. The CDR3 is 17 amino acids. Germline lookup yields CDR1 SGHAT and CDR2 FQNNGV. With 0 bases clipped from V and 0 bases from J, the junction kept 5 bases outside the gene matches. CDR3 coding DNA: TGTGCCAGCAGCTTAGATCTCCGGACAGGGAGCACAGATACGCAGTATTTT. This sequence encodes CASSLDLRTGSTDTQYF.

This chain links TRBV9 with TRBJ2-1; TRBD2 aligns across 7 bases. Germline CDR1 SGDLS, CDR2 YYNGEE. J gave up 1 base and V 4 bases, and 5 bases lay outside the gene matches. The CDR3 extends over 15 amino acids. CDR3 residues: CASSPRAGSYNEQFF. The CDR3, as DNA: TGTGCCAGCAGCCCTCGAGCGGGATCCTACAATGAGCAGTTCTTC.

This clonotype came up a few times. The DNA of the CDR3 is TGTGCCAGCAGTCCACTCAGCGGAAGCTCCTACAATGAGCAGTTCTTC. Protein product: CASSPLSGSSYNEQFF. The gene calls are TRBV6-2 or TRBV6-3 and TRBJ2-1; D is perhaps TRBD2 (5 bases). With 5 bases removed from V and 0 bases from J, the gap between germline ends came to 14 bases. In germline, CDR1 is MNHEY, CDR2 SVGEGT. This CDR3 spans 16 amino acids.

This clonotype has ten or more counts. DNA of the CDR3: TGTGCCAGCAGTTCCCCAGGCAGGGATTCCTACAATGAGCAGTTCTTC. As protein: CASSSPGRDSYNEQFF. This sequence joins TRBV27 and TRBJ2-1; D perhaps matches TRBD1 (5 bases). The CDR3 has 16 amino acids. The germline CDR1 and CDR2 sequences are MNHEY and SMNVEV (reference sequence). Trimming took off 4 bases at V and 1 base at J, with 14 bases between the two ends.

This clonotype was counted at least ten times. The chain uses TRBV28 and TRBJ2-1; D is uncertain. The CDR3 has 11 amino acids. Germline CDR1 MDHEN, CDR2 SYDVKM. V was shortened by 1 base and J by 10 bases, with 5 bases between the two germline ends. CDR3 amino acids: CASSLFTEQFF. The CDR3 DNA reads as TGTGCCAGCAGTTTATTCACCGAGCAGTTCTTC.

This clonotype was seen ten or more times. The chain combines TRBV5-1 with TRBJ2-1, with 9 bases identical to TRBD2. V lost 5 bases, J lost 7 bases, and 13 bases stayed unmatched. Germline V gene sequence: CDR1 SGHRS, CDR2 YFSETQ. The CDR3 is 16 amino acids. CDR3 region: CASRGKAGGIGNEQFF. The CDR3 region has the DNA TGCGCCAGCAGAGGTAAAGCGGGAGGAATAGGGAATGAGCAGTTCTTC.

Ten or more counts support this clonotype. CDR3 region: CASSSAVGGNTIYF. CDR3 sequence (DNA): TGTGCCAGCAGCTCGGCGGTGGGTGGAAACACCATATATTTT. The chain employs TRBV7-2 and TRBJ1-3; D call uncertain. Trimming left V 4 bases short and J 3 bases short, with 10 bases between. Germline values: CDR1 SGHTA, CDR2 FQGNSA. The CDR3 extends over 14 amino acids.